This T cell receptor beta chain was found in a study of T-cell memory formation after mild COVID-19. TCRdb processed the 5' RACE reads anew with MiXCR; each CDR3 protein has one entry. In the table there are about 360,000 distinct CDR3 sequences, around 14% of which are singletons. V lost 4 bases, J lost 12 bases, and 11 bases stayed unmatched. This CDR3 has 15 residues. CDR1 is SGHRS, CDR2 YFSETQ, per germline. The V call is TRBV5-1, the J call TRBJ2-1, with 12 bases lining up with TRBD2. The receptor was isolated from a man younger than 35 who had mild COVID-19 (a few samples of this study predate the infection). Cell type and time point are not known. The sample consisted of PBMCs or a T cell subset sorted from them (not recorded which). DNA of the CDR3: TGCGCCAGCAGCCGCGGGACTAGCGGGCGGGAAATGCAGTTCTTC. Its translation is CASSRGTSGREMQFF.